A single sample is the source of the 32 T cell receptor beta chains below, sequenced in a study of patients and donors after allogeneic stem cell transplantation. TCRdb reprocessed the RT-PCR reads with MiXCR, giving one entry per CDR3 protein. The table includes tens of thousands of distinct CDR3 sequences, less than 5% detected once. The material sequenced was blood, either unsorted or a sorted T cell fraction (not recorded which). The receptors shown here come from a human donor who was either an allogeneic HSCT recipient or a stem cell or donor lymphocyte infusion donor (not recorded which). It is not recorded whose cells these are; they may come from a transplant donor.

The chain couples TRBV2 to TRBJ2-7; 10 bases are a match to TRBD1. The CDR3 totals 15 residues. With V trimmed by 5 bases and J by 6 bases, 10 bases remained unmatched. CDR1 and CDR2 from the germline V gene are SNHLY and FYNNEI. The CDR3 protein is CASSFRGQGTSEQYF. CDR3 nucleotides: TGTGCCAGCAGTTTCAGGGGACAGGGGACGAGCGAGCAGTACTTC.

The sample holds a few counts of this clonotype. The chain has TRBV14 and TRBJ2-1, with 8 nucleotides matching TRBD1. The V segment lost 4 bases and the J segment 10 bases; nucleotides outside the gene matches: 12. In germline, CDR1 is SGHDN, CDR2 FVKESK. This CDR3 contains 15 residues. The CDR3 loop reads CASSPRQGSYREQFF. The CDR3 bases are TGTGCCAGCAGCCCTAGACAGGGGTCCTACCGCGAGCAGTTCTTC.

The CDR3 bases are TGTGCTAGTGGTTTGGTGGGGGGTCCTACCGGGGAGCTGTTTTTT. Protein product: CASGLVGGPTGELFF. This rearrangement joins TRBV12-5 to TRBJ2-2; perhaps TRBD2 as D (6 bases). Germline CDR1 is LGHNT and CDR2 is FRNRAP. Trimming removed 0 bases at V and 5 bases at J, with 10 bases between. The CDR3 extends over 15 amino acids.

The V and J genes are TRBV5-1 and TRBJ1-1; D is unresolved. Germline loops: CDR1 SGHRS, CDR2 YFSETQ. The CDR3 has 11 residues. Trimming cost V 0 bases and J 8 bases, with 5 bases left between them. The CDR3 sequence: CASSLETEAFF. CDR3 coding DNA: TGCGCCAGCAGCTTGGAGACCGAAGCTTTCTTT.

This clonotype showed up many times. The chain uses TRBV6-5 and TRBJ2-1; 8 bases agree with TRBD1. The CDR3 runs 12 residues. J was trimmed by 6 bases and V by 6 bases; bases with no gene match: 1. Looked up from germline, CDR1 is MNHEY and CDR2 is SVGAGI. The DNA of the CDR3 is TGTGCCAGCAGGACAGGGGTCAATGAGCAGTTCTTC. Protein product: CASRTGVNEQFF.

At least ten counts were recorded for this clonotype. This chain connects TRBV24-1 to TRBJ1-2, with D possibly being TRBD1 (6 bases). The CDR3 runs to 13 residues. The germline V gene has CDR1 KGHDR and CDR2 SFDVKD. Trimming took 9 bases from V and 2 from J, leaving 12 bases between them. In DNA form, the CDR3 reads TGTGCCACCTCAAGGGGGGACAACTATGGCTACACCTTC. This translates into CATSRGDNYGYTF.

This clonotype has at least ten counts. The chain has TRBV7-9 and TRBJ1-1, with 7 bases fitting TRBD1. CDR1 and CDR2 (germline): SEHNR, FQNEAQ (reference sequence). This CDR3 has 15 residues. Trimming cost V 0 bases and J 1 base; bases outside gene matches: 2. The CDR3 is CASSLAGTENTEAFF. DNA of the CDR3: TGTGCCAGCAGCTTAGCGGGGACAGAGAACACTGAAGCTTTCTTT.

This clonotype was found many times. V is TRBV3-1 and J is TRBJ1-3; no firm D call. Germline lookup yields CDR1 LGHDT and CDR2 YNNKEL (reference sequence). Deletions cut 8 bases from V and 7 bases from J, with 12 bases between. The CDR3 covers 12 residues. CDR3 sequence reads: CASASPRNTIYF. CDR3 DNA sequence: TGTGCCAGCGCGAGCCCGAGGAACACCATATATTTT.

This clonotype was recorded at least ten times. V gene TRBV28 combines with J gene TRBJ2-2; the D is unclear. V gave up 4 bases and J gave up 3 bases, with 6 bases separating them. Germline values: CDR1 MDHEN, CDR2 SYDVKM. The CDR3 spans 13 residues. CDR3 in amino acids: CASSSPYTGELFF. CDR3 DNA: TGTGCCAGCAGTTCCCCTTACACCGGGGAGCTGTTTTTT.

This clonotype was counted ten times or more. The chain combines TRBV14 with TRBJ2-7; maybe TRBD2 (5 bases). The CDR3 loop spans 13 amino acids. With 2 bases removed from V and 6 bases from J, the gap between germline ends came to 11 bases. In germline, CDR1 is SGHDN, CDR2 FVKESK. The CDR3 bases are TGTGCCAGCAGCCAACAAAACAGCGGCGAGCAGTACTTC. Amino acids: CASSQQNSGEQYF.

This clonotype was detected ten times or more. The rearrangement links TRBV5-1 to TRBJ2-7; no definite D call. The germline CDR1 and CDR2 sequences are SGHRS and YFSETQ. The CDR3 is 14 amino acids. The V and J ends lost 0 bases and 3 bases respectively, with 10 bases between them. In DNA, the CDR3 is TGCGCCAGCAGCTTGGGTGGTGGAAGCTACGAGCAGTACTTC. It yields the protein CASSLGGGSYEQYF.

In its sample, this clonotype was seen many times. The chain uses TRBV5-1 and TRBJ2-7; perhaps TRBD2 as D (6 bases). In germline, CDR1 is SGHRS, CDR2 YFSETQ. The CDR3 totals 15 residues. Trimming shortened V by 4 bases and J by 1 base, and 15 bases separated the two germline ends. The CDR3 DNA reads TGCGCCAGCAGCCCCACGGGACTTCGATCCTACGAGCAGTACTTC. It is translated as CASSPTGLRSYEQYF.

The rearrangement links TRBV11-2 to TRBJ2-3; D is undetermined. V was cut by 3 bases and J by 5 bases, with 9 bases left in between. The CDR3 contains 13 residues. Germline assignment: CDR1 SGHAT and CDR2 FQNNGV. In DNA form, the CDR3 reads TGTGCCAGCAGCTTTGGGTTTAAAGATACGCAGTATTTT. Protein: CASSFGFKDTQYF.

This clonotype was detected many times. The chain links TRBV11-2 to TRBJ2-7; D may be TRBD2 (5 bases). V gave up 5 bases and J gave up 3 bases, with 14 bases separating them. Germline CDR1 reads SGHAT; CDR2 reads FQNNGV. The CDR3 consists of 14 residues. The CDR3 sequence: CASSPRAGLYEQYF. For the CDR3, the DNA is TGTGCCAGCAGCCCCCGGGCGGGTCTCTACGAGCAGTACTTC. Full variable domain (rest looked up from reference TRBV11-2 and TRBJ2-7): EAGVAQSPRYKIIEKRQSVAFWCNPISGHATLYWYQQILGQGPKLLIQFQNNGVVDDSQLPKDRFSAERLKGVDSTLKIQPAKLEDSAVYLCASSPRAGLYEQYFGPGTRLTVT.

This clonotype was seen repeatedly, ten times or more. The chain is built from TRBV30 and TRBJ2-5; 7 positions match TRBD1. The V and J ends lost 0 bases and 1 base, in that order; junction bases with no gene match: 2. This CDR3 comprises 14 residues. Germline loops: CDR1 GTSNPN, CDR2 SVGIG (reference sequence). CDR3 DNA: TGTGCCTGGAGTGTAGGGGGCCTCCAAGAGACCCAGTACTTC. Residues: CAWSVGGLQETQYF.

This clonotype was observed at least ten times. The chain couples TRBV15 to TRBJ2-5; 7 bases fit TRBD2. The germline gives CDR1 LNHNV, CDR2 YYDKDF (reference sequence). The CDR3 spans 13 residues. V gave up 9 bases and J gave up 4 bases; unmatched junction bases: 8. CDR3 sequence reads: CATAAGVRETQYF. The CDR3 DNA is TGTGCCACAGCGGCGGGAGTGAGAGAGACCCAGTACTTC.

This clonotype was observed many times. The V and J genes are TRBV20-1 and TRBJ1-2, with D maybe TRBD1 (6 bases). The CDR3 has 12 residues. The V end lost 3 bases, the J end lost 5 bases, and 10 bases lay between the germline ends. Germline lookup yields CDR1 DFQATT and CDR2 SNEGSKA (reference sequence). The CDR3 here is CSARAQGYGYTF. CDR3 DNA: TGCAGTGCTAGGGCACAGGGTTATGGCTACACCTTC.

This clonotype was seen many times. The CDR3 is CASSLGQGGYQPQHF. The CDR3 region has the DNA TGTGCCAGCAGCTTAGGACAGGGGGGTTATCAGCCCCAGCATTTT. The J gene is TRBJ1-5, the V gene TRBV7-9, with TRBD1 matching 9 bases. Germline trimming cut 1 base from V and 5 bases from J; bases unmatched to any gene: 3. Germline loops: CDR1 SEHNR, CDR2 FQNEAQ (reference sequence). The CDR3 length is 15 residues. The entire variable domain, with the rest obtained from reference TRBV7-9 and TRBJ1-5, is as follows: DTGVSQNPRHKITKRGQNVTFRCDPISEHNRLYWYRQTLGQGPEFLTYFQNEAQLEKSRLLSDRFSAERPKGSFSTLEIQRTEQGDSAMYLCASSLGQGGYQPQHFGDGTRLSIL.

This clonotype came up many times. The chain links TRBV20-1 to TRBJ2-5, with 8 bases matching TRBD2. J gave up 4 bases and V 5 bases, and 6 bases lay outside the gene matches. This CDR3 comprises 13 residues. The germline V gene has CDR1 DFQATT and CDR2 SNEGSKA (reference sequence). CDR3 sequence: CSAPSGGRETQYF. CDR3 coding DNA: TGCAGTGCTCCCAGCGGGGGCCGAGAGACCCAGTACTTC.

At least ten counts were recorded for this clonotype. The rearrangement joins TRBV9 to TRBJ2-1; D possibly matches TRBD1 or TRBD2 (6 bases each). From germline, CDR1 is SGDLS and CDR2 YYNGEE. This CDR3 comprises 17 residues. The V gene lost 4 bases and the J gene lost 6 bases, with 23 bases spanning the gap. The CDR3 region has the DNA TGTGCCAGCAGCCCCCATAGCCGGTCCAGGGGAGGCAATGAGCAGTTCTTC. It codes for CASSPHSRSRGGNEQFF.

This clonotype was seen many times. The J gene is TRBJ1-6, the V gene TRBV7-9; D remains ambiguous. Trimming took 0 bases from V and 13 from J, leaving 10 bases between them. The CDR3 contains 13 residues. CDR1 is SEHNR, CDR2 FQNEAQ, per germline (reference sequence). CDR3 in amino acids: CASSLASFEPLHF. The DNA of the CDR3 is TGTGCCAGCAGCTTAGCCAGTTTTGAGCCCCTCCACTTT.

This clonotype was counted a few times. This sequence joins TRBV7-3 and TRBJ2-3, with TRBD1 identical over 8 bases. The V segment lost 1 base and the J segment 6 bases; nucleotides outside the gene matches: 9. The CDR3 has 16 residues. The germline V gene encodes CDR1 SGHTA and CDR2 FQGTGA. This chain's CDR3 is CASSLSGRGRSDTQYF. CDR3 bases: TGTGCCAGCAGCTTAAGTGGCAGGGGGCGCTCGGATACGCAGTATTTT.

This clonotype was recorded many times. The gene calls are TRBV6-1 and TRBJ1-5; 12 positions match TRBD1. CDR3 size: 16 residues. The germline CDR1 and CDR2 sequences are MNHNS and SASEGT. V shed 6 bases and J 4 bases; nucleotides not matched to a gene: 7. CDR3 sequence: CASRKGQGAYNQPQHF. The CDR3 DNA follows: TGTGCCAGCAGGAAGGGACAGGGGGCTTATAATCAGCCCCAGCATTTT.

This clonotype has ten or more counts. The chain combines TRBV9 with TRBJ2-2; TRBD1 matches 7 bases. With V trimmed by 3 bases and J by 3 bases, 8 bases remained unmatched. Per germline, CDR1 SGDLS and CDR2 YYNGEE. The CDR3 totals 16 residues. The CDR3 nucleotides read TGTGCCAGCAGCGAACGGACAGGCGAGTACACCGGGGAGCTGTTTTTT. This translates into CASSERTGEYTGELFF.

This clonotype showed up many times. The CDR3 sequence is CASSEAPAEEQFF. CDR3 nucleotide sequence: TGTGCCAGCAGTGAGGCCCCCGCGGAGGAGCAGTTCTTC. The chain employs TRBV28 and TRBJ2-1; D gene unclear. Germline V CDR1 and CDR2: MDHEN, SYDVKM. The CDR3 covers 13 residues. V dropped 5 bases and J dropped 10 bases, with 15 bases sitting between them.

This clonotype occurred many times. The chain combines TRBV10-1 with TRBJ1-1, with 8 bases aligning to TRBD1. Trimming cost V 0 bases and J 5 bases; bases outside gene matches: 2. The CDR3 runs 14 residues. Germline V gene sequence: CDR1 WNHNN, CDR2 SYGVQD (reference sequence). The CDR3 sequence is CASSESYRGTEAFF. As DNA, the CDR3 is TGCGCCAGCAGTGAGTCTTACAGGGGGACTGAAGCTTTCTTT.

The V call is TRBV6-5, the J call TRBJ2-1, with TRBD1 matching over 8 bases. The germline CDR1 and CDR2 sequences are MNHEY and SVGAGI. This CDR3 comprises 17 residues. Trimming removed 2 bases from V and 0 bases from J; junction bases left unmatched: 6. The CDR3 DNA is TGTGCCAGCAGTTACCGGACAGGGCCTAGCTCCTACAATGAGCAGTTCTTC. Protein product: CASSYRTGPSSYNEQFF.

This clonotype was recorded a few times. The J gene is TRBJ2-5, the V gene TRBV7-3; D is unresolved. The CDR3 runs 13 residues. Trimming removed 3 bases from V and 5 bases from J, with 10 bases in between. The germline gives CDR1 SGHTA, CDR2 FQGTGA. The DNA of the CDR3 is TGTGCCAGCAGCTTTACCATATGGGAGACCCAGTACTTC. Translation gives CASSFTIWETQYF.

This clonotype has at least ten counts. The CDR3 here is CASSPGTGRDEQYF. CDR3 nucleotides: TGCGCCAGCAGCCCCGGGACAGGGAGGGACGAGCAGTACTTC. The rearrangement links TRBV5-1 to TRBJ2-7; TRBD1 agrees at 9 bases. The CDR3 has 14 residues. From germline, CDR1 is SGHRS and CDR2 YFSETQ. Losses at the gene ends were 4 bases for V and 5 bases for J; bases not matched to a gene: 7.

This clonotype was seen a few times. The V call is TRBV20-1, the J call TRBJ1-5; 8 nucleotides line up with TRBD1. CDR1 and CDR2 from the germline V gene are DFQATT and SNEGSKA (reference sequence). CDR3 size: 16 residues. The trim removed 3 bases at V and 1 base at J, leaving 8 bases unmatched. The DNA for the CDR3 is TGCAGTGCTAGGCCATTGACAGGGGTAAGCAATCAGCCCCAGCATTTT. Residues: CSARPLTGVSNQPQHF.

The chain carries TRBV6-1 and TRBJ2-2; no clear D. The CDR3 sequence is 13 residues long. Deletions cut 8 bases from V and 8 bases from J, with 15 bases between. Germline CDR1 reads MNHNS; CDR2 reads SASEGT. The CDR3 here is CASASNSIGELFF. In nucleotides, the CDR3 is TGTGCCAGCGCCTCTAACAGTATAGGGGAGCTGTTTTTT.

V is TRBV28 and J is TRBJ1-1; D is unresolved. The CDR3 is 11 amino acids. Germline CDR1 MDHEN, CDR2 SYDVKM. V was pared by 4 bases and J by 4 bases, with 4 bases between. Written as DNA, the CDR3 is TGTGCCAGCAGTTGGAGCACTGAAGCTTTCTTT. Residues: CASSWSTEAFF.